This T cell receptor beta chain derives from a study of cytomegalovirus exposure and HLA in healthy donors. The study ran its PCR with 60 Vbeta and 13 Jbeta primers. Sequencing was performed with immunoSEQ multiplex PCR; in TCRdb, only in-frame clones are kept and a portion is missing. The profile shows some 150,000 clones, approximately 80% of them singletons. Findings and caveats of the study: In a later analysis, CMV-associated beta chains were mostly HLA-associated, it appeared. According to the study, roughly 160 TCR beta chains were cytomegalovirus-associated. HLA alleles showed associations with 16,951 TCR beta sequences in a later analysis, at a 0.05 false discovery rate.

The V and J ends lost 5 bases and 5 bases respectively, with 18 bases between them. This CDR3 is 15 amino acids long. Germline assignment: CDR1 PRHDT and CDR2 FYEKMQ (reference sequence). Worth noting for this clone: Its target is not known.

Sequencing was carried out using PBMCs. The chain is built from TRBV13 and TRBJ2-5; TRBD2 might be the D (7 bases). The sequence was obtained from a woman in her fifties or sixties in good health and CMV-seronegative. CDR3 nucleotide sequence: TGTGCCAGCAGCCCTAGGGGGGGAGGCGGGGAGACCCAGTACTTC. Translation: CASSPRGGGGETQYF.